A selection of T cell receptor beta chains follows, all from one sample in a study of radiation and T cells in renal cell carcinoma. Sequencing was performed with immunoSEQ multiplex PCR; in TCRdb, only in-frame clones are kept and a portion is missing. This table holds some 58,000 clones, roughly four fifths found once. Sequencing used blood, obtained from a patient whose treatment included radiotherapy and nephrectomy. These receptors all come from a man in his fifties or sixties with renal cell carcinoma. Both conserved end residues are part of each CDR3. Each record gives: clone size, D gene, V gene, J gene, CDR3 protein, CDR3 DNA. The D gene is left open where the match is weak. Not every row has a clone size; where given, it reads once, few, many or a size class.

>NA|NA|TRBV30|TRBJ1-6
CAWSVPHGGWPPLHF
TGTGCCTGGAGTGTACCCCATGGGGGCTGGCCACCCCTCCACTTT
>NA|NA|TRBV6-1|TRBJ1-1
CASSLQGGTEAFF
TGTGCCAGCAGTTTACAGGGAGGCACTGAAGCTTTCTTT
>few|NA|TRBV7-6|TRBJ1-1
CASSLGENTEAFF
TGTGCCAGCAGCTTAGGGGAGAACACTGAAGCTTTCTTT
>NA|NA|TRBV28|TRBJ2-6
CASTTGGAGANVLTF
TGTGCCAGCACCACAGGGGGGGCCGGGGCCAACGTCCTGACTTTC
>NA|NA|TRBV7-8|TRBJ2-5
CASSLAGGTQETQYF
TGTGCCAGCAGCTTAGCGGGAGGCACCCAAGAGACCCAGTACTTC
>NA|NA|TRBV6-1|TRBJ1-1
CASRLGTEAFF
TGTGCCAGCAGACTTGGGACAGAAGCTTTCTTT
>NA|NA|TRBV7-9|TRBJ2-1
CASSLGGLGEQFF
TGTGCCAGCAGCTTGGGGGGCTTAGGCGAGCAGTTCTTC
>NA|NA|TRBV7-2|TRBJ2-1
CASSLRPSSYNEQFF
TGTGCCAGCAGCCTACGCCCCAGTTCCTACAATGAGCAGTTCTTC
>few|NA|TRBV29-1|TRBJ2-1
CSVEETYNEQFF
TGCAGCGTTGAAGAGACCTACAATGAGCAGTTCTTC
>few|NA|TRBV28|TRBJ2-5
CASSQYGETQYF
TGTGCCAGCAGTCAGTATGGGGAGACCCAGTACTTC